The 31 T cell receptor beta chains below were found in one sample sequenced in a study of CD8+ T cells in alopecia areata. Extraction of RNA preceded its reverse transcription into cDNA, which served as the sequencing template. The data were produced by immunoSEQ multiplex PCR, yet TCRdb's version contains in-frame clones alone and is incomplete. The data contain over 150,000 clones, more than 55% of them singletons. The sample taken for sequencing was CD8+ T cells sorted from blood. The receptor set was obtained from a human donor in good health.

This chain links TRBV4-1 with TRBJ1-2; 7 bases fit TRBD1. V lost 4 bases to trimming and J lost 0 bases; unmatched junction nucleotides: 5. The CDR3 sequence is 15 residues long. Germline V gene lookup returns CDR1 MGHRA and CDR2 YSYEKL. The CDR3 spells CASSPKTGTNYGYTF. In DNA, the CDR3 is TGCGCCAGCAGCCCAAAGACAGGGACTAACTATGGCTACACCTTC.

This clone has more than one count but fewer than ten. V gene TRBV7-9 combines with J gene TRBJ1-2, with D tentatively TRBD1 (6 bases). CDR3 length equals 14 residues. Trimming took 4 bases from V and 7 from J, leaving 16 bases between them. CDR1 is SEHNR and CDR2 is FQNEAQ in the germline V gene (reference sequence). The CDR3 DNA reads TGTGCCAGCAGCTCCGGAGGGGGATTCGGTGGCTACACCTTC. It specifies CASSSGGGFGGYTF.

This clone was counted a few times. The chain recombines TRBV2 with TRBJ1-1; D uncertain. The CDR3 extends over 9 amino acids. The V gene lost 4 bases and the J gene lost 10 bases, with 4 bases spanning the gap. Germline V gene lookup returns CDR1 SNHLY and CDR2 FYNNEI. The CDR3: CASSAPAFF. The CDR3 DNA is TGTGCCAGCAGTGCCCCAGCTTTCTTT. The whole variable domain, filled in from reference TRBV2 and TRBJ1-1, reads EPEVTQTPSHQVTQMGQEVILRCVPISNHLYFYWYRQILGQKVEFLVSFYNNEISEKSEIFDDQFSVERPDGSNFTLKIRSTKLEDSAMYFCASSAPAFFGQGTRLTVV.

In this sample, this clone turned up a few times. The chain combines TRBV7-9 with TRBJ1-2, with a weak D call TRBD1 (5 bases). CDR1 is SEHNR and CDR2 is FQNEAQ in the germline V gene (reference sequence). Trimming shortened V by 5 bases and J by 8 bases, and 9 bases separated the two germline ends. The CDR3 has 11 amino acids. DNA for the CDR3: TGTGCCAGCAGCGTCAGGGAGGGCTACACCTTC. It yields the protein CASSVREGYTF.

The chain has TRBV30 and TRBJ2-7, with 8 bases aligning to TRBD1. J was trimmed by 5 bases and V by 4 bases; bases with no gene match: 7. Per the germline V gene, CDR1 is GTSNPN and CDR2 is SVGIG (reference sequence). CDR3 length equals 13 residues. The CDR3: CAWKRTGSHEQYF. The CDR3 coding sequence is TGTGCCTGGAAACGGACAGGGAGCCACGAGCAGTACTTC.

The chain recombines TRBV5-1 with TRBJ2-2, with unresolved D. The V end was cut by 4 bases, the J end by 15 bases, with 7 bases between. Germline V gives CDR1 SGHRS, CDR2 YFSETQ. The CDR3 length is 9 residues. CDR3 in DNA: TGCGCCAGCAGCGGGATGATGTTTTTT. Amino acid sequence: CASSGMMFF.

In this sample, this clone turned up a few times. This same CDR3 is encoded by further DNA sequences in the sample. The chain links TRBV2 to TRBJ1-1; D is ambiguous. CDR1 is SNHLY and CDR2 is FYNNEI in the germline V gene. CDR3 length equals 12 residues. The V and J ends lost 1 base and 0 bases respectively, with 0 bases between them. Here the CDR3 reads CASSEVNTEAFF. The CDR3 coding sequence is TGTGCCAGCAGTGAAGTGAACACTGAAGCTTTCTTT.

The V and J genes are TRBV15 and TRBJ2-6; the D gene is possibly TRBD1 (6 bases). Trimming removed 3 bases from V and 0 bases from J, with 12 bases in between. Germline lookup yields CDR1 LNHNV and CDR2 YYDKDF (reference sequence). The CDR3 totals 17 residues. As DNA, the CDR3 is TGTGCCACCAGCAGCAGGGGCCAAAGCTCTGGGGCCAACGTCCTGACTTTC. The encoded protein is CATSSRGQSSGANVLTF.

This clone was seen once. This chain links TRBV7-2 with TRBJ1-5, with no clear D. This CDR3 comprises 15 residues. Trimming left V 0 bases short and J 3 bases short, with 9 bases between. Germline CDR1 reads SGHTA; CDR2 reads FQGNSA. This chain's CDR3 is CASSLANGPNQPQHF. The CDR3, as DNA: TGTGCCAGCAGCTTAGCTAACGGACCCAATCAGCCCCAGCATTTT.

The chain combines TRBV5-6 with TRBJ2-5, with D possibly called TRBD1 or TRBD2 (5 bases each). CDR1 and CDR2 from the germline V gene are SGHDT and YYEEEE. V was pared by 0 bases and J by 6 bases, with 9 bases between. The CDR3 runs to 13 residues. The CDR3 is CASSLGGAKTQYF. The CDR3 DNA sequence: TGTGCCAGCAGCTTGGGAGGGGCTAAGACCCAGTACTTC.

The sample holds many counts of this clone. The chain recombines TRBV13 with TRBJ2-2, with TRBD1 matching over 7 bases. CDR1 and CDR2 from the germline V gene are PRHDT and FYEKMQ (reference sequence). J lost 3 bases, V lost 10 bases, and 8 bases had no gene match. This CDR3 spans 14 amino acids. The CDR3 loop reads CATSDGTDTGELFF. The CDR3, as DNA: TGTGCCACCAGTGATGGGACAGACACCGGGGAGCTGTTTTTT.

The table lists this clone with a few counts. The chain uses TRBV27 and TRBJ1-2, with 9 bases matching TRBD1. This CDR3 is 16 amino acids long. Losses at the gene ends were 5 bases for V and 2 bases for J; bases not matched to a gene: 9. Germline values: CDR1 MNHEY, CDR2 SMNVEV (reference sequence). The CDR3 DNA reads TGTGCCAGCAGTACCATTGACAGGGGGACCAACTATGGCTACACCTTC. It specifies CASSTIDRGTNYGYTF.

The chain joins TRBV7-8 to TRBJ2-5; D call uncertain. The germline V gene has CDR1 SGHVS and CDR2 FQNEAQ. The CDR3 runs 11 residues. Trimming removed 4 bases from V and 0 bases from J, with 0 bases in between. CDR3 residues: CASSYQETQYF. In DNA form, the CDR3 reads TGTGCCAGCAGCTACCAAGAGACCCAGTACTTC.

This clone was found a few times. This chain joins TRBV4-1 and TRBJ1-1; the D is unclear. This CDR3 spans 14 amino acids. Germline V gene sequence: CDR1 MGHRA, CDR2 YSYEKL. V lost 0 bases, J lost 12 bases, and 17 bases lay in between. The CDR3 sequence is CASSQDLVSLKTFF. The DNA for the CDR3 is TGCGCCAGCAGCCAAGATCTCGTCAGTTTGAAGACTTTCTTT.

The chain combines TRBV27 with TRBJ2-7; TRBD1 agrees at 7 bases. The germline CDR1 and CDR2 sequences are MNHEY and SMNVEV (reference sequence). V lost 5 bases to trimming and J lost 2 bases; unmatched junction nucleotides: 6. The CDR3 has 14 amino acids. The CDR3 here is CASSQRDSTYEQYF. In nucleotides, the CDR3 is TGTGCCAGCAGTCAACGGGACAGTACCTACGAGCAGTACTTC.

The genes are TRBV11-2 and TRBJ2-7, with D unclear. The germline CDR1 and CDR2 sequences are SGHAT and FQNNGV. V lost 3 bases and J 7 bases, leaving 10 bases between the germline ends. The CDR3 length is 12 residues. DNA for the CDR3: TGTGCCAGCAGCTTGGGTAATGCGGAGCAGTACTTC. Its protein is CASSLGNAEQYF.

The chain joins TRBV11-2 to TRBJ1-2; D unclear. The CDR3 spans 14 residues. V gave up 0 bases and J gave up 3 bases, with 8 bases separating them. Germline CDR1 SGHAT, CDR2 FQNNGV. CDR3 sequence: CASSLDYSDYGYTF. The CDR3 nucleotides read TGTGCCAGCAGCTTAGATTACAGTGACTATGGCTACACCTTC. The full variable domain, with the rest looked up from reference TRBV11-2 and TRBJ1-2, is EAGVAQSPRYKIIEKRQSVAFWCNPISGHATLYWYQQILGQGPKLLIQFQNNGVVDDSQLPKDRFSAERLKGVDSTLKIQPAKLEDSAVYLCASSLDYSDYGYTFGSGTRLTVV.

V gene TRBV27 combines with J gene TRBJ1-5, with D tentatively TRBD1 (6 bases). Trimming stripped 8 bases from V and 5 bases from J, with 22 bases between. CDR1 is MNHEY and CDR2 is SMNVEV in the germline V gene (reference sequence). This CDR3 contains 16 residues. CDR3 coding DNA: TGTGCCAGCCGGGGGCTCGGCGGGGGAGAAGATCAGCCCCAGCATTTT. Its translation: CASRGLGGGEDQPQHF.

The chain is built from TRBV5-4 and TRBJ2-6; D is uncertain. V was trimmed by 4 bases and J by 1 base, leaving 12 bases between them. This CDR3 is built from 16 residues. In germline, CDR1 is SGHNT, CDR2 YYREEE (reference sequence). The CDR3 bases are TGTGCCAGCAGCCAAGATCTAAGTTCTGGGGCCAACGTCCTGACTTTC. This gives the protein CASSQDLSSGANVLTF.

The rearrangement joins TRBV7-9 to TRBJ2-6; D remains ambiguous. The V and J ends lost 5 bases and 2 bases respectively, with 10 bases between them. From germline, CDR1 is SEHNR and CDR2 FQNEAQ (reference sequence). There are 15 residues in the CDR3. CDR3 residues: CASSPSVAGANVLTF. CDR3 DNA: TGTGCCAGCAGCCCCTCGGTTGCTGGGGCCAACGTCCTGACTTTC.

The CDR3, as DNA: TGTGCCAGTAGTAGCGGGACACACTCCTACGAGCAGTACTTC. It encodes CASSSGTHSYEQYF. V is TRBV19 and J is TRBJ2-7, with D possibly called TRBD1 or TRBD2 (6 bases each). V was trimmed by 4 bases and J by 0 bases, leaving 10 bases between them. The germline gives CDR1 LNHDA, CDR2 SQIVND (reference sequence). This CDR3 has 14 residues.

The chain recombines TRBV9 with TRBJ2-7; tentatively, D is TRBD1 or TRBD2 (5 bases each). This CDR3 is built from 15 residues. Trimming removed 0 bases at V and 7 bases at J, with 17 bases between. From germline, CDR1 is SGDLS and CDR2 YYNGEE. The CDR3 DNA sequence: TGTGCCAGCAGCGTAGGTGGGTCATCCTGGGGGGAGCAGTACTTC. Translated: CASSVGGSSWGEQYF.

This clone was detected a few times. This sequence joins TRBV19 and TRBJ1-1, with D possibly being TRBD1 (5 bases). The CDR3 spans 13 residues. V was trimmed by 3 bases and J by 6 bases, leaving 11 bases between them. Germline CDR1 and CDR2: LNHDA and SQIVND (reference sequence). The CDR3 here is CASSIGGAAEAFF. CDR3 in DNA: TGTGCCAGTAGTATTGGAGGGGCGGCTGAAGCTTTCTTT.

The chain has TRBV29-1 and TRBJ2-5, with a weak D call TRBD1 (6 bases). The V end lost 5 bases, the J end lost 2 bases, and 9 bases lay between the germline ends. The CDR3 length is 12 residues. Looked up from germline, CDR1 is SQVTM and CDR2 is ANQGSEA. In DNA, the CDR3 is TGCAGCGTTTACAGGGTGCAAGAGACCCAGTACTTC. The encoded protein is CSVYRVQETQYF.

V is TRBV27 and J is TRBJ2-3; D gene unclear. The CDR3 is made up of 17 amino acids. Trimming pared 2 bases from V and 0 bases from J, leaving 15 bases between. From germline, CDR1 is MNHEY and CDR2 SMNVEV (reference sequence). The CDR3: CASSLAASYPSTDTQYF. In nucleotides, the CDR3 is TGTGCCAGCAGTTTAGCCGCCAGTTACCCTAGCACAGATACGCAGTATTTT.

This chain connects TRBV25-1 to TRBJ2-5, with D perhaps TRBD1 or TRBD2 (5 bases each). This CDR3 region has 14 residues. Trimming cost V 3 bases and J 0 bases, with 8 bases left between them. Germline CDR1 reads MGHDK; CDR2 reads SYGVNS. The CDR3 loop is CASSEGEYQETQYF. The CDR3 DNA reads TGTGCCAGCAGTGAGGGGGAGTACCAAGAGACCCAGTACTTC.

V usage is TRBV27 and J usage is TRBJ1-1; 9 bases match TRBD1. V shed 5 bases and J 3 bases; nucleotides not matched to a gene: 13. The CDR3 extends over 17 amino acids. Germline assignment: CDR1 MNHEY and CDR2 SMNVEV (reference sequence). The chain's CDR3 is CASSPMTGGAADTEAFF. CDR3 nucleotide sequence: TGTGCCAGCAGTCCGATGACAGGGGGGGCAGCGGACACTGAAGCTTTCTTT.

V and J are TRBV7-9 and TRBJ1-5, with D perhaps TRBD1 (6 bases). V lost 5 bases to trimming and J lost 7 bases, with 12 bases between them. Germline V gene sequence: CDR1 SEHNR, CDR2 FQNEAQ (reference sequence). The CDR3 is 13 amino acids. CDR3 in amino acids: CASSLRGGQPQHF. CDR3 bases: TGTGCCAGCAGCCTGAGAGGGGGACAGCCCCAGCATTTT.

The CDR3 region is CASSQDRGFAEAFF. The CDR3 DNA follows: TGCGCCAGCAGCCAAGATCGGGGATTCGCTGAAGCTTTCTTT. The chain links TRBV4-1 to TRBJ1-1; D gene unclear. This CDR3 region has 14 residues. V lost 0 bases, J lost 6 bases, and 11 bases lay in between. Germline V CDR1 and CDR2: MGHRA, YSYEKL.

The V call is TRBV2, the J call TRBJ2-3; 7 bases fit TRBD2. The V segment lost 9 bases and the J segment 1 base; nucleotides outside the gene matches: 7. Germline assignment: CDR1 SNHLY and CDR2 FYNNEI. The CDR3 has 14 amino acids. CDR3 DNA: TGTGCCAGTTCGACTAGCTTTGGCACAGATACGCAGTATTTT. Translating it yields CASSTSFGTDTQYF.

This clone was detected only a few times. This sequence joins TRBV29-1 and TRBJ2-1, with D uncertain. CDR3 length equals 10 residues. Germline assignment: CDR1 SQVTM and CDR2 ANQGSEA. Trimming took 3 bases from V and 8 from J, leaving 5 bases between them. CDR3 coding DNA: TGCAGCGTTGAGGTCCATGAGCAGTTCTTC. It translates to CSVEVHEQFF.